The TCR beta chain under discussion was sequenced for a study of regulatory T cells in long-lasting Graves disease. TCR beta libraries were built with iRepertoire HTBI primers and Arm-PCR of CDR3 regions. Per the authors' pipeline: Overall, samples carried 62 TRBV and some 15 TRBJ segments. TCRdb analysed the multiplex PCR reads with MiXCR anew, one entry per CDR3 protein. The V and J calls and clone size come from TCRdb's table, not from the authors' own analysis. The sample includes about 620,000 distinct CDR3 sequences, under 20% seen only once; the top ten take more than 15%. In its sample, this clonotype was seen many times. Time point specified: newly diagnosed GD, antithyroid drugs for less than 3 months. Extracted RNA from PBMCs served as the source of the TCR library. Trimming took off 7 bases at V and 1 base at J, with 8 bases between the two ends. The CDR3 has 14 residues. These records were also assigned to another study, of T cells in Graves' hyperthyroidism and ophthalmopathy. That source reports: Patients aged 18 to 65 had newly diagnosed hyperthyroidism lasting under 2 months. When the TCR CDR3 underwent first-round RT-PCR, the HTBI primer set was used. Most thyroid-expanded clonotypes above 0.001 were also found in blood.

The rearrangement links TRBV12-3 or TRBV12-4 to TRBJ1-6, with D hard to call. The TCR was taken from a woman in her 30s with Graves disease. The material sequenced was peripheral blood mononuclear cells (PBMCs), taken at new diagnosis, from a patient treated with antithyroid drugs. CDR3 DNA sequence: TGTGCCAGCAAAGGCACTTCCTATAATTCACCCCTCCACTTT. It is translated as CASKGTSYNSPLHF.